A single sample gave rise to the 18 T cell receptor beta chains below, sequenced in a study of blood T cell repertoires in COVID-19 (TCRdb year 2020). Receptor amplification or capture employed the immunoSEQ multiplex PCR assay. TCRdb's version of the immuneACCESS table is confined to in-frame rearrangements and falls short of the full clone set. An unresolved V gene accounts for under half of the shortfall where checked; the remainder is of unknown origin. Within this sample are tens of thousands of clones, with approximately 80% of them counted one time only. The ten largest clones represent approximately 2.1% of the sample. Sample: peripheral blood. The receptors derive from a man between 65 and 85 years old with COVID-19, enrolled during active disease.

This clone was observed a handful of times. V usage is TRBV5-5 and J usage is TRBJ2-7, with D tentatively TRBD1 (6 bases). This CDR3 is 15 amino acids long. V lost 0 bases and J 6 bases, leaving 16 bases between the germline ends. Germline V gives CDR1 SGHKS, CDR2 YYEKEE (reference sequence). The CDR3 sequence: CASSLEGYRAGEQYF. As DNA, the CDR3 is TGTGCCAGCAGCTTGGAGGGGTACAGGGCAGGCGAGCAGTACTTC.

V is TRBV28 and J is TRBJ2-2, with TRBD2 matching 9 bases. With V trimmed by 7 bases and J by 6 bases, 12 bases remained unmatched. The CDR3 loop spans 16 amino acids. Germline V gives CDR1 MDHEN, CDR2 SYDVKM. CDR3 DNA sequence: TGTGCCAGCAAACCACCGGGACTAGCTAGATCCGGGGAGCTGTTTTTT. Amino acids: CASKPPGLARSGELFF.

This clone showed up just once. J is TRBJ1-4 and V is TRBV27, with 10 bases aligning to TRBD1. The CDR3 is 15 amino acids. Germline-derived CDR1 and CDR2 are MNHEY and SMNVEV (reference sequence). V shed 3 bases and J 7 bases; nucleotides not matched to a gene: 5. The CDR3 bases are TGTGCCAGCAGTTTTGGGGACAGGGGTCGTGAAAAACTGTTTTTT. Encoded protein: CASSFGDRGREKLFF.

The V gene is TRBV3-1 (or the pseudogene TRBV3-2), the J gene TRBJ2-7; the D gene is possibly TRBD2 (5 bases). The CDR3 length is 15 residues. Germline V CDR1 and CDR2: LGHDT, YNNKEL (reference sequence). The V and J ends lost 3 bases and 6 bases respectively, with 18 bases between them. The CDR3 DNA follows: TGTGCCAGCAGCCATTCCGGGGATGCTCATTCCGAGCAGTACTTC. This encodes CASSHSGDAHSEQYF.

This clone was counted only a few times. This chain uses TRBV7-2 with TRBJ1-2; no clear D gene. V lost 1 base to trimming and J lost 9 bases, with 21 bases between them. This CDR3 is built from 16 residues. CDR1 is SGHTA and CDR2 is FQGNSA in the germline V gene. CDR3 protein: CASSLVSGSQDLSYTF. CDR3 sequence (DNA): TGTGCCAGCAGCTTAGTGTCTGGTTCTCAGGATTTGAGCTACACCTTC.

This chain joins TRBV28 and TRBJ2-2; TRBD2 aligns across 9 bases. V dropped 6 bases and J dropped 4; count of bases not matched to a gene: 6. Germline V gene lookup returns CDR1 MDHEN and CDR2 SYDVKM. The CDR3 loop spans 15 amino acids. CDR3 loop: CASRTSGSSTGELFF. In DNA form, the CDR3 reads TGTGCCAGCAGGACTAGCGGTTCGAGCACCGGGGAGCTGTTTTTT.

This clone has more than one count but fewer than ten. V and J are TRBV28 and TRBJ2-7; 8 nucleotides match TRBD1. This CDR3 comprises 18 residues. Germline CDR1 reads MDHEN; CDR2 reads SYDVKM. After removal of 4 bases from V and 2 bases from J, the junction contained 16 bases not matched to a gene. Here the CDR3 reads CASSSPPGGSGGPYEQYF. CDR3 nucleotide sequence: TGTGCCAGCAGTTCCCCCCCAGGGGGCAGCGGCGGACCCTACGAGCAGTACTTC.

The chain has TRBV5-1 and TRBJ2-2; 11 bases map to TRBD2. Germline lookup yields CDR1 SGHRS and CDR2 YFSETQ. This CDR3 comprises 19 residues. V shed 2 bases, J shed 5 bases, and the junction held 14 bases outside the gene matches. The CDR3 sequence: CASSFYSVAGGPGTGELFF. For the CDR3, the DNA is TGCGCCAGCAGCTTTTATTCCGTAGCGGGAGGGCCGGGGACCGGGGAGCTGTTTTTT.

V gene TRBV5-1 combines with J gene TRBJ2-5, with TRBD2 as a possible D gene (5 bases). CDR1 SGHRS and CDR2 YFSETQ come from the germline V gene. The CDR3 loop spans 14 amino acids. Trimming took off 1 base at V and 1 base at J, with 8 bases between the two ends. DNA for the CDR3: TGCGCCAGCAGCTTGACCCGGGGCCAAGAGACCCAGTACTTC. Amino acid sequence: CASSLTRGQETQYF.

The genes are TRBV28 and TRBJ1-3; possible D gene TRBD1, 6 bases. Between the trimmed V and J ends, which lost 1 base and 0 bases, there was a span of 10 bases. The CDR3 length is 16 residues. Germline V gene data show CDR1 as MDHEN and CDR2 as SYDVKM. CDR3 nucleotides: TGTGCCAGCAGTTTATCCCAGGACAGCTCTGGAAACACCATATATTTT. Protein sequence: CASSLSQDSSGNTIYF.

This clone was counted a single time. This chain's CDR3 is CASSLGQGINGYTF. Here the CDR3 DNA reads TGTGCCAGCAGTTTAGGACAGGGGATTAACGGCTACACCTTC. The chain has TRBV28 and TRBJ1-2, with 9 positions matching TRBD1. Per germline, CDR1 MDHEN and CDR2 SYDVKM. V lost 2 bases, J lost 8 bases, and 6 bases stayed unmatched. This CDR3 is 14 amino acids long.

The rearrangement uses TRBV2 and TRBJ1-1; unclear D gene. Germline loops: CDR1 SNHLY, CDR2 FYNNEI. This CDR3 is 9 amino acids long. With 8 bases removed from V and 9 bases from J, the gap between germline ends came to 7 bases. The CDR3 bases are TGTGCCAGCCTGGCTCAAGCTTTCTTT. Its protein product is CASLAQAFF. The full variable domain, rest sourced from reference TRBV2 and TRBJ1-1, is EPEVTQTPSHQVTQMGQEVILRCVPISNHLYFYWYRQILGQKVEFLVSFYNNEISEKSEIFDDQFSVERPDGSNFTLKIRSTKLEDSAMYFCASLAQAFFGQGTRLTVV.

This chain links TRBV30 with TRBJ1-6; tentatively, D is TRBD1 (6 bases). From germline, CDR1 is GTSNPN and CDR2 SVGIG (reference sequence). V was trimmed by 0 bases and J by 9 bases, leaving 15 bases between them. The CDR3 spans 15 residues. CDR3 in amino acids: CAWSVRDIWPSPLHF. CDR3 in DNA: TGTGCCTGGAGTGTACGGGACATTTGGCCTTCACCCCTCCACTTT.

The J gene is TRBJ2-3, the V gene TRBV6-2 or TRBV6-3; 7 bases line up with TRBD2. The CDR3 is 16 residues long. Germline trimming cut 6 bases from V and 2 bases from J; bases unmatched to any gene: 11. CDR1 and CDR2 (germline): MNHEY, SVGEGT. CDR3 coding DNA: TGTGCCAGCAGCGATGGGGGGACTATAATCACAGATACGCAGTATTTT. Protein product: CASSDGGTIITDTQYF.

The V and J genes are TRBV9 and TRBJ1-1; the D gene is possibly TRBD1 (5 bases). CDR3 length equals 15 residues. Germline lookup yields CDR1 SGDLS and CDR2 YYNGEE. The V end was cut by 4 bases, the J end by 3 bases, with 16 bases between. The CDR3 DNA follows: TGTGCCAGCAGCTTCGGGGGAGAGGGGTACACTGAAGCTTTCTTT. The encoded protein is CASSFGGEGYTEAFF.

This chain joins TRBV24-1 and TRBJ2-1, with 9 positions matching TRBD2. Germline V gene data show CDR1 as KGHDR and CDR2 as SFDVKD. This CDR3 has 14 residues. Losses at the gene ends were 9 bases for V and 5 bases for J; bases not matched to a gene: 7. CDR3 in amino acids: CATVAGGRDNEQFF. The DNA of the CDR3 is TGTGCCACCGTCGCGGGAGGGCGAGACAATGAGCAGTTCTTC.

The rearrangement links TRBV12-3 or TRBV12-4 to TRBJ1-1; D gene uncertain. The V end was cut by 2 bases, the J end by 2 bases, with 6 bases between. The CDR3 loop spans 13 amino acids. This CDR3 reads CASSLQTNTEAFF. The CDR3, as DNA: TGTGCCAGCAGTTTACAGACAAACACTGAAGCTTTCTTT.

CDR3 nucleotides: TGTGCCATCAGTGTAGAGCAGGGGATCCGTGGCTACACCTTC. Its translation: CAISVEQGIRGYTF. The chain links TRBV10-3 to TRBJ1-2, with D possibly being TRBD1 (6 bases). The V gene lost 4 bases and the J gene lost 7 bases, with 16 bases spanning the gap. The CDR3 runs 14 residues. Per the germline V gene, CDR1 is ENHRY and CDR2 is SYGVKD.